The 17 T cell receptor beta chains reported below all come from one sample, sequenced in a study of T cells in Graves' hyperthyroidism and ophthalmopathy. Amplified regions were TCR beta CDR3 sequences from RNA transcripts. The HTBI primer set served for first-round RT-PCR of the TCR CDR3. TCRdb reprocessed the multiplex PCR reads with MiXCR, giving one entry per CDR3 protein. The profile shows 700,000 or so distinct CDR3 sequences, about 15% of them singletons. Material for sequencing was blood. The receptors here all came from a young man with Graves' hyperthyroidism.

Ten or more counts support this clonotype. The chain joins TRBV28 to TRBJ2-3; D ambiguous. Germline V gene data show CDR1 as MDHEN and CDR2 as SYDVKM. V was trimmed by 3 bases and J by 6 bases, leaving 19 bases between them. The CDR3 has 16 residues. The CDR3 nucleotides are TGTGCCAGCAGTTTGTTGAGCCTCTTTCCTGCGGATACGCAGTATTTT. Residues: CASSLLSLFPADTQYF.

The chain employs TRBV6-1 and TRBJ1-5; a weak D match, TRBD1 (5 bases). The CDR3 contains 12 residues. The germline CDR1 and CDR2 sequences are MNHNS and SASEGT. The V end lost 6 bases, the J end lost 5 bases, and 8 bases lay between the germline ends. The CDR3 bases are TGTGCCAGCAGCACCAGGGATCAGCCCCAGCATTTT. Amino acid sequence: CASSTRDQPQHF.

This clonotype came up many times. This sequence joins TRBV20-1 and TRBJ2-3, with TRBD2 matching over 8 bases. CDR1 and CDR2 (germline): DFQATT, SNEGSKA (reference sequence). This CDR3 spans 14 amino acids. J was trimmed by 1 base and V by 3 bases; bases with no gene match: 3. As DNA, the CDR3 is TGCAGTGCTAGGAGCGGGAGAGGCACAGATACGCAGTATTTT. Translation gives CSARSGRGTDTQYF.

This clonotype was seen repeatedly, ten times or more. The CDR3: CASTEIQSTEAFF. The DNA for the CDR3 is TGTGCCAGCACCGAAATACAGAGCACTGAAGCTTTCTTT. The gene calls are TRBV12-3 or TRBV12-4 and TRBJ1-1, with D unresolved. V was trimmed by 7 bases and J by 4 bases, leaving 13 bases between them. The CDR3 spans 13 residues.

This clonotype appeared many times. The chain is built from TRBV2 and TRBJ2-1; D gene unclear. V was cut by 6 bases and J by 4 bases, with 22 bases left in between. The CDR3 consists of 17 residues. Germline V CDR1 and CDR2: SNHLY, FYNNEI. DNA of the CDR3: TGTGCCAGCAGCGACTTCGTCGTTCAGGCTCTATACAATGAGCAGTTCTTC. Its translation: CASSDFVVQALYNEQFF.

The chain joins TRBV5-6 to TRBJ1-2; D unresolved. The CDR3 spans 14 residues. The germline V and J ends were trimmed by 4 bases and 8 bases, with 18 bases remaining between them. The germline gives CDR1 SGHDT, CDR2 YYEEEE. The CDR3 coding sequence is TGTGCCAGCAGCCTAGTAATAAGCAGTGACGGCTACACCTTC. Translated, it gives CASSLVISSDGYTF.

This clonotype was counted ten times or more. This chain connects TRBV7-9 to TRBJ2-7; TRBD2 matches at 7 bases. Trimming took 5 bases from V and 0 from J; bases not matched to a gene: 4. The CDR3 is 14 residues long. From germline, CDR1 is SEHNR and CDR2 FQNEAQ (reference sequence). The CDR3 loop is CASSTSGISYEQYF. CDR3 DNA sequence: TGTGCCAGCAGCACCAGCGGGATCTCCTACGAGCAGTACTTC.

This clonotype was recorded many times. This chain joins TRBV6-1 and TRBJ1-1, with D perhaps matching TRBD1 (5 bases). Germline lookup yields CDR1 MNHNS and CDR2 SASEGT. The CDR3 is 11 amino acids. Trimming stripped 3 bases from V and 12 bases from J, with 11 bases between. The CDR3, as DNA: TGTGCCAGCAGTGACGGGACCTACACTTTCTTT. It yields the protein CASSDGTYTFF.

This clonotype was found a few times. V and J are TRBV10-3 and TRBJ1-5; the D is unclear. This CDR3 spans 12 amino acids. V was trimmed by 8 bases and J by 2 bases, leaving 7 bases between them. The germline gives CDR1 ENHRY, CDR2 SYGVKD. The CDR3 DNA is TGTGCCATCTCGATTGGCAATCAGCCCCAGCATTTT. It encodes CAISIGNQPQHF.

V usage is TRBV12-3 or TRBV12-4 and J usage is TRBJ2-3; no firm D call. This CDR3 contains 13 residues. V was trimmed by 1 base and J by 9 bases, leaving 11 bases between them. The CDR3 region has the DNA TGTGCCAGCAGTTTAGACTACTCCGACACGCAGTATTTT. Translation gives CASSLDYSDTQYF.

Only a few counts were recorded for this clonotype. The V and J genes are TRBV12-3 or TRBV12-4 and TRBJ2-2; D is unclear. The CDR3 has 15 residues. V gave up 3 bases and J gave up 3 bases, with 11 bases separating them. CDR3 sequence reads: CASSFVGPDTGELFF. CDR3 coding DNA: TGTGCCAGCAGTTTTGTAGGGCCGGACACCGGGGAGCTGTTTTTT.

This chain connects TRBV12-5 to TRBJ2-1; TRBD2 might be the D (7 bases). Per the germline V gene, CDR1 is LGHNT and CDR2 is FRNRAP. The CDR3 length is 14 residues. V lost 5 bases, J lost 9 bases, and 17 bases lay in between. The CDR3 loop reads CASGRLARGGEQFF. CDR3 coding DNA: TGTGCTAGTGGTCGACTAGCCCGAGGGGGTGAGCAGTTCTTC.

This chain connects TRBV19 to TRBJ2-1; tentative D call: TRBD2 (5 bases). V lost 3 bases to trimming and J lost 5 bases, with 11 bases between them. Germline lookup yields CDR1 LNHDA and CDR2 SQIVND (reference sequence). This CDR3 has 14 residues. CDR3 DNA: TGTGCCAGTAGTATGGCGGCGGGCAACAATGAGCAGTTCTTC. It translates to CASSMAAGNNEQFF.

This chain links TRBV19 with TRBJ2-4; D is undetermined. CDR1 is LNHDA and CDR2 is SQIVND in the germline V gene (reference sequence). Trimming left V 4 bases short and J 1 base short, with 14 bases between. This CDR3 contains 16 residues. CDR3 loop: CASSTLTFGAKNIQYF. As DNA, the CDR3 is TGTGCCAGTAGTACCCTGACATTCGGGGCCAAAAACATTCAGTACTTC.

The chain links TRBV5-4 to TRBJ2-1, with TRBD2 matching over 11 bases. Germline CDR1 reads SGHNT; CDR2 reads YYREEE (reference sequence). Trimming cost V 5 bases and J 6 bases; bases outside gene matches: 7. The CDR3 sequence is 15 residues long. The CDR3 DNA is TGTGCCAGCAGGTTACTAGCGGGAGAAGTCAATGAGCAGTTCTTC. Its protein product is CASRLLAGEVNEQFF. Drawing the rest from reference TRBV5-4 and TRBJ2-1, the complete variable domain is ETGVTQSPTHLIKTRGQQVTLRCSSQSGHNTVSWYQQALGQGPQFIFQYYREEENGRGNFPPRFSGLQFPNYSSELNVNALELDDSALYLCASRLLAGEVNEQFFGPGTRLTVL.

In this sample, this clonotype turned up many times. V gene TRBV3-1 combines with J gene TRBJ1-4, with 9 bases identical to TRBD1. The CDR3 totals 14 residues. Germline CDR1 and CDR2: LGHDT and YNNKEL (reference sequence). After removal of 3 bases from V and 8 bases from J, the junction contained 4 bases not matched to a gene. CDR3 residues: CASSHRDREEKLFF. In nucleotides, the CDR3 is TGTGCCAGCAGCCACCGGGACAGGGAGGAAAAACTGTTTTTT.

This clonotype was detected ten times or more. V gene TRBV28 combines with J gene TRBJ2-7; TRBD2 is a possible D gene (6 bases). Germline V CDR1 and CDR2: MDHEN, SYDVKM. CDR3 length: 15 residues. Trimming pared 1 base from V and 0 bases from J, leaving 10 bases between. CDR3 amino acids: CASSLSLAFSYEQYF. CDR3 nucleotide sequence: TGTGCCAGCAGTTTATCCCTAGCGTTCTCCTACGAGCAGTACTTC.